This passage covers 22 T cell receptor beta chains from one sample sequenced in a study of regulatory T cells in long-lasting Graves disease. Time point specified: newly diagnosed GD, antithyroid drugs for less than 3 months. PBMC-extracted RNA yielded the TCR library. Investigators prepared the TCR beta libraries by applying iRepertoire HTBI primers and Arm-PCR of CDR3 regions. TCRdb ran MiXCR on the multiplex PCR reads and lists one entry per CDR3 protein. Of around 330,000 distinct CDR3 sequences detected, about 20% appear once; the ten largest clones hold about 39%. This specimen consisted of peripheral blood mononuclear cells (PBMCs), obtained at new diagnosis, from a patient treated with antithyroid drugs. These receptors all come from a female donor with Graves disease.

This clonotype was seen at least ten times. The rearrangement links TRBV2 to TRBJ2-4; 7 positions agree with TRBD1. The junction had 6 bases not matched to a gene; V was cut back by 4 bases and J by 3 bases. Germline lookup yields CDR1 SNHLY and CDR2 FYNNEI. This CDR3 region has 15 residues. The CDR3 nucleotides read TGTGCCAGCAGTGGGACAGGATGGGACAAAAACATTCAGTACTTC. Amino acid sequence: CASSGTGWDKNIQYF.

In the case of this clonotype: A clone one base away is much larger, so this may be a read error. The gene calls are TRBV6-2 or TRBV6-3 and TRBJ2-1; D is ambiguous. CDR3 length: 14 amino acids. Germline V gene lookup returns CDR1 MNHEY and CDR2 SVGEGT. Between the trimmed V and J ends, which lost 6 bases and 10 bases, there was a span of 19 bases. The CDR3 sequence is CASRGDKASYEQFF. CDR3 sequence (DNA): TGTGCCAGCAGAGGAGACAAGGCCTCCTACGAGCAGTTCTTC.

There are many counts of this clonotype. The chain uses TRBV28 and TRBJ2-2; 8 positions match TRBD2. Trimming at V came to 7 bases and at J to 0 bases, leaving 1 base not matched to a gene. Germline V gene lookup returns CDR1 MDHEN and CDR2 SYDVKM. This CDR3 contains 14 residues. CDR3 bases: TGTGCCAGCACGGGAGGGCCGAACACCGGGGAGCTGTTTTTT. It is translated as CASTGGPNTGELFF.

This clonotype has at least ten counts. The chain carries TRBV12-3 or TRBV12-4 and TRBJ2-7; the match to TRBD2 covers 8 bases. This CDR3 has 14 amino acids. With V trimmed by 2 bases and J by 1 base, 1 base remained unmatched. CDR3 sequence (DNA): TGTGCCAGCAGTTTATCGGGGGGGTCCTACGAGCAGTACTTC. It codes for CASSLSGGSYEQYF.

At least ten counts were recorded for this clonotype. This chain links TRBV10-3 with TRBJ1-4, with TRBD1 identical over 9 bases. With V trimmed by 10 bases and J by 0 bases, 9 bases remained unmatched. The CDR3 has 16 amino acids. The germline gives CDR1 ENHRY, CDR2 SYGVKD. This CDR3 is CATTQTGGATNEKLFF. CDR3 nucleotide sequence: TGTGCCACAACGCAGACAGGGGGTGCAACTAATGAAAAACTGTTTTTT.

J is TRBJ2-7 and V is TRBV18, with D unclear. Germline-derived CDR1 and CDR2 are KGHSH and LQKENI. This CDR3 spans 14 amino acids. V dropped 0 bases and J dropped 2 bases, with 8 bases sitting between them. This chain's CDR3 is CASSPPAETYEQYF. The CDR3 coding sequence is TGTGCCAGCTCACCACCGGCAGAAACCTACGAGCAGTACTTC.

This clonotype was detected many times. The chain recombines TRBV9 with TRBJ2-5; 7 bases agree with TRBD2. This CDR3 region has 14 residues. Germline V gene lookup returns CDR1 SGDLS and CDR2 YYNGEE. J lost 5 bases, V lost 0 bases, and 4 bases had no gene match. The CDR3 DNA follows: TGTGCCAGCAGCGTAGGGGAGGGCCAGGAGACCCAGTACTTC. Translation gives CASSVGEGQETQYF. Full variable domain (rest looked up from reference TRBV9 and TRBJ2-5): DSGVTQTPKHLITATGQRVTLRCSPRSGDLSVYWYQQSLDQGLQFLIQYYNGEERAKGNILERFSAQQFPDLHSELNLSSLELGDSALYFCASSVGEGQETQYFGPGTRLLVL.

The V and J genes are TRBV27 and TRBJ2-7; D is tentatively TRBD1 or TRBD2 (6 bases each). V was clipped by 0 bases and J by 4 bases, with 16 bases between them. The germline V gene has CDR1 MNHEY and CDR2 SMNVEV (reference sequence). This CDR3 region has 16 residues. The CDR3 here is CASSLSVSGGAYEQYF. CDR3 DNA sequence: TGTGCCAGCAGTTTATCCGTTTCCGGGGGCGCTTACGAGCAGTACTTC.

The chain employs TRBV18 and TRBJ1-4, with D hard to call. Deletions cut 4 bases from V and 3 bases from J, with 12 bases between. This CDR3 comprises 15 residues. Germline V lookup: CDR1 KGHSH, CDR2 LQKENI. DNA of the CDR3: TGTGCCAGCTCACAGGACCAGATGTCTAATGAAAAACTGTTTTTT. It codes for CASSQDQMSNEKLFF.

This chain connects TRBV12-5 to TRBJ1-1, with 9 bases lining up with TRBD1. Germline CDR1 LGHNT, CDR2 FRNRAP. The CDR3 has 16 residues. Trimming at V came to 0 bases and at J to 5 bases, leaving 7 bases not matched to a gene. CDR3 nucleotide sequence: TGTGCTAGTGGTTTGGTACGGGGGACAGGGATAACTGAAGCTTTCTTT. This codes for CASGLVRGTGITEAFF.

V usage is TRBV3-1 and J usage is TRBJ2-3, with no clear D. V dropped 2 bases and J dropped 5 bases, with 11 bases sitting between them. Germline values: CDR1 LGHDT, CDR2 YNNKEL (reference sequence). The CDR3 consists of 14 residues. CDR3 sequence (DNA): TGTGCCAGCAGCCAACGGCCGCTCCTAGATACGCAGTATTTT. Protein sequence: CASSQRPLLDTQYF.

Points on this clonotype: This may come from a read error, since a much larger clone is one base off. The V gene is TRBV18, the J gene TRBJ2-5; D perhaps matches TRBD1 (5 bases). This CDR3 spans 14 amino acids. CDR1 and CDR2 from the germline V gene are KGHSH and LQKENI. CDR3 sequence: CASPPRPGQETQYF. The CDR3 DNA reads as TGTGCCAGCCCACCACGACCAGGGCAAGAGACCCAGTACTTC. Based on the CDR3 plus reference TRBV18 and TRBJ2-5, the full variable domain is NAGVMQNPRHLVRRRGQEARLRCSPMKGHSHVYWYRQLPEEGLKFMVYLQKENIIDESGMPKERFSAEFPKEGPSILRIQQVVRGDSAAYFCASPPRPGQETQYFGPGTRLLVL.

This clonotype was detected ten times or more. The chain uses TRBV11-2 and TRBJ1-1; TRBD1 aligns across 7 bases. This CDR3 is 15 amino acids long. Germline V CDR1 and CDR2: SGHAT, FQNNGV. The ends lost 5 bases at V and 2 bases at J; junction bases unmatched: 8. The DNA of the CDR3 is TGTGCCAGCAGCCTGATCAGGGGGGGTAACACTGAAGCTTTCTTT. Translation gives CASSLIRGGNTEAFF.

Turning to this clonotype: Given a much more abundant clone one base away, this may be a read error. The chain couples TRBV5-1 to TRBJ2-1; TRBD2 matches 7 bases. V dropped 0 bases and J dropped 0; count of bases not matched to a gene: 9. The CDR3 runs 18 residues. CDR1 is SGHRS, CDR2 YFSETQ, per germline. CDR3 region: CASSLALAGTSSYNEQFF. The CDR3 bases are TGCGCCAGCAGCTTGGCCTTAGCGGGCACTAGCTCCTACAATGAGCAGTTCTTC. The whole variable domain, filled in from reference TRBV5-1 and TRBJ2-1, reads KAGVTQTPRYLIKTRGQQVTLSCSPISGHRSVSWYQQTPGQGLQFLFEYFSETQRNKGNFPGRFSGRQFSNSRSEMNVSTLELGDSALYLCASSLALAGTSSYNEQFFGPGTRLTVL.

Note on this clonotype: This is likely an artifact of a read error, given a far larger clone one base away. Given the absence of the conserved phenylalanine or tryptophan at the CDR3 end, a read error is likely. The chain couples TRBV7-2 to TRBJ2-1; no clear D. This CDR3 is built from 15 residues. Trimming removed 8 bases from V and 0 bases from J, with 14 bases in between. The germline V gene encodes CDR1 SGHTA and CDR2 FQGNSA. The CDR3 here is CASRSEWSSYNEQFL. The CDR3 bases are TGTGCCAGCCGCTCCGAGTGGAGCTCCTACAATGAGCAGTTCTTA.

In its sample, this clonotype was seen many times. The chain joins TRBV19 to TRBJ1-2; D is undetermined. Germline lookup yields CDR1 LNHDA and CDR2 SQIVND (reference sequence). This CDR3 contains 13 residues. The germline V and J ends were trimmed by 6 bases and 2 bases, with 10 bases remaining between them. The CDR3 nucleotides read TGTGCCAGTAGCAAAGGCAGGAACTATGGCTACACCTTC. It encodes CASSKGRNYGYTF.

In this sample, this clonotype turned up a few times. A far larger clone differs by one base, so this is likely a read error. The chain carries TRBV11-3 and TRBJ2-1; unclear D gene. Germline values: CDR1 SGHNT, CDR2 YENEEA. V was clipped by 3 bases and J by 9 bases, with 3 bases between them. The CDR3 is 10 amino acids. Written as DNA, the CDR3 is TGTGCCAGCAGCTTCTCTGAGCAGTTCTTC. This sequence encodes CASSFSEQFF.

The table lists this clonotype with many counts. This sequence joins TRBV5-1 and TRBJ2-3; 14 bases align to TRBD2. The V and J ends lost 4 bases and 2 bases, in that order; junction bases with no gene match: 12. Germline CDR1 and CDR2: SGHRS and YFSETQ. The CDR3 spans 19 residues. The CDR3 bases are TGCGCCAGCAGCCGGGTATTACGACTAGCGGGAGGGGTCACAGATACGCAGTATTTT. Protein sequence: CASSRVLRLAGGVTDTQYF. Supplemented by reference TRBV5-1 and TRBJ2-3, the full variable domain reads KAGVTQTPRYLIKTRGQQVTLSCSPISGHRSVSWYQQTPGQGLQFLFEYFSETQRNKGNFPGRFSGRQFSNSRSEMNVSTLELGDSALYLCASSRVLRLAGGVTDTQYFGPGTRLTVL.

This clonotype was counted many times. This chain connects TRBV11-2 to TRBJ2-5, with TRBD2 matching over 7 bases. There are 15 residues in the CDR3. Germline values: CDR1 SGHAT, CDR2 FQNNGV. V dropped 5 bases and J dropped 5; count of bases not matched to a gene: 11. As DNA, the CDR3 is TGTGCCAGCAGCGCCCATGGGAGGGCCGCGGAGACCCAGTACTTC. Residues: CASSAHGRAAETQYF.

The table lists this clonotype with many counts. The J gene is TRBJ1-1, the V gene TRBV2; 7 positions match TRBD1. CDR1 and CDR2 (germline): SNHLY, FYNNEI. V lost 8 bases and J lost 5; bases outside the gene matches: 20. The CDR3 sequence is 17 residues long. CDR3 in amino acids: CASPITRDSPWGTEAFF. CDR3 bases: TGTGCCAGCCCTATTACCCGGGACAGTCCTTGGGGGACTGAAGCTTTCTTT.

This clonotype was picked up many times. The CDR3, as DNA: TGTGCCAGCAGTCCCTCGAGGGGGGCGAGGGAGACCCAGTACTTC. This sequence encodes CASSPSRGARETQYF. V is TRBV12-3 or TRBV12-4 and J is TRBJ2-5; D assignment may be TRBD1 or TRBD2 (6 bases each). Trimming cost V 5 bases and J 5 bases, with 18 bases left between them. CDR3 length: 15 residues.

V and J are TRBV27 and TRBJ2-2; unclear D gene. CDR3 length: 13 amino acids. V was trimmed by 0 bases and J by 6 bases, leaving 5 bases between them. CDR1 is MNHEY and CDR2 is SMNVEV in the germline V gene (reference sequence). The CDR3 is CASSLSWAGELFF. Written as DNA, the CDR3 is TGTGCCAGCAGTTTATCTTGGGCCGGGGAGCTGTTTTTT.